This TCR beta chain stems from a study of T cells in localized non-small cell lung cancer. Comment on this clone: Its specificity is unknown.

This table comes from immunoSEQ multiplex PCR, and its TCRdb copy is limited to in-frame clones, with some not included. The sample lists more than 25,000 clones, 89% seen once, with 9% to 12% in the top ten. The CDR3 contains 15 residues. J gave up 3 bases and V 5 bases, and 7 bases lay outside the gene matches. Germline V gene data show CDR1 as PRHDT and CDR2 as FYEKMQ (reference sequence). Study-wide findings and caveats: Heterogeneity remains possible, as sequencing covered one tumor region only. Longer overall survival was seen with higher T cell density measured in blood. The highest T cell clonality was in uninvolved adjacent lung, above tumor. For the top 100 tumor clones, a median about 60 also appeared in adjacent lung.

This chain uses TRBV13 with TRBJ1-2, with 9 bases matching TRBD1. The sample in question was peripheral blood, obtained before any cancer treatment. The sequence was obtained from a woman aged 35-70 years with stage I lung adenocarcinoma. The CDR3 loop is CASSLWGQGDYGYTF. CDR3 nucleotide sequence: TGTGCCAGCAGCCTGTGGGGACAGGGCGACTATGGCTACACCTTC.